This T cell receptor beta chain was identified during a study of human T cells and chemical hapten exposure. This clonotype appeared many times. What it binds is unknown. Findings and caveats of the study: Clustering by CDR3 similarity yielded significantly more large clusters from expanded TCRs than controls. No shift was seen in TCRs above 1 in 1000 frequency with DPC sensitization. Expanded TCR counts at PT1 were positively correlated with the patch test score.

There are 13 residues in the CDR3. CDR1 and CDR2 from the germline V gene are LGHDT and YNNKEL (reference sequence). V was shortened by 6 bases and J by 1 base, with 4 bases between the two germline ends. In the original analysis: Sequenced samples showed a median of around 91,000 TCRs each, with counts running from about 22,000 to 700,000. TCRdb used MiXCR to reprocess the RACE reads, holding one entry per CDR3 protein. These V and J calls are TCRdb output, not the study's own analysis. Here the sample spans some 49,000 distinct CDR3 sequences, about 10% being singletons. Noted time point: patch test 1, 2 weeks after DPC sensitization. Treatment in this sample: therapeutic diphenylcyclopropenone sensitization with weekly scalp DPC.

The chain combines TRBV3-1 with TRBJ2-6; D is undetermined. The material was whole blood, obtained in connection with sensitization to the hapten diphenylcyclopropenone (DPC). The clonotype comes from a woman aged 45-59 years with alopecia areata. Some clones in this sample may be carry-over from other donors' samples. DNA for the CDR3: TGTGCCAGCAGGCAGTCTGGGGCCAACGTCCTGACTTTC. Encoded protein: CASRQSGANVLTF.